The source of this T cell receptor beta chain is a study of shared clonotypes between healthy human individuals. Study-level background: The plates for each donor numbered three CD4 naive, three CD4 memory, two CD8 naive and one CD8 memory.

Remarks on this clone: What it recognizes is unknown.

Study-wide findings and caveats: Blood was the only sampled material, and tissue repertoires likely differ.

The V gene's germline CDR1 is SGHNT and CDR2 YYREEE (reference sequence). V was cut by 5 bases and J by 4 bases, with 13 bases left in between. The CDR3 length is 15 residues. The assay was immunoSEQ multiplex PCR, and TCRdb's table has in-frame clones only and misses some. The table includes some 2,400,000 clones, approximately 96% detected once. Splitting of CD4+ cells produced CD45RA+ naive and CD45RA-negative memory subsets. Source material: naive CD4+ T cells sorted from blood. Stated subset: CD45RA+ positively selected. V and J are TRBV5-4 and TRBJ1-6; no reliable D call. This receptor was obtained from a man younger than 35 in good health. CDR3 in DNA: TGTGCCAGCAGTCCGGCCCTGTCGTATAATTCACCCCTCCACTTT. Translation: CASSPALSYNSPLHF.